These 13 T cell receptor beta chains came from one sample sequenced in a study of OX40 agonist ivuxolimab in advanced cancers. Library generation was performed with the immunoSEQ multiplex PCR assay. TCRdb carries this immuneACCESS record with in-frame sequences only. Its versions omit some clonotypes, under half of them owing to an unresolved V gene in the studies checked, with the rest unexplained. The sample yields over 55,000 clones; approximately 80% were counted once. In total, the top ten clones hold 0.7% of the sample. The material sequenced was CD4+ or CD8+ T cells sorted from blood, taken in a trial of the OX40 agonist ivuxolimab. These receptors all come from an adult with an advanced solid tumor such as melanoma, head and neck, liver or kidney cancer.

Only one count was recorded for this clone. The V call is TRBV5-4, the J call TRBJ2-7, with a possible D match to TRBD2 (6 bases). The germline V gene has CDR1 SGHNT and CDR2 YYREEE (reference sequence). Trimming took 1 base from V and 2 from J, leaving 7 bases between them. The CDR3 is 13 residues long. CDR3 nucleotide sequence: TGTGCCAGCAGCTTGACGGGGGCCTACGAGCAGTACTTC. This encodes CASSLTGAYEQYF.

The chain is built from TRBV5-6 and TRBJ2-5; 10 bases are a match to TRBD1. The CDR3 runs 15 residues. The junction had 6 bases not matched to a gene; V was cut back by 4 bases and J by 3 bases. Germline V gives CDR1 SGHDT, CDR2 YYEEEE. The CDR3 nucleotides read TGTGCCAGCAGCGTAGGGGACAGGGGAAAAGAGACCCAGTACTTC. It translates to CASSVGDRGKETQYF. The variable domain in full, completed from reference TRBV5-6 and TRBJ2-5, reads DAGVTQSPTHLIKTRGQQVTLRCSPKSGHDTVSWYQQALGQGPQFIFQYYEEEERQRGNFPDRFSGHQFPNYSSELNVNALLLGDSALYLCASSVGDRGKETQYFGPGTRLLVL.

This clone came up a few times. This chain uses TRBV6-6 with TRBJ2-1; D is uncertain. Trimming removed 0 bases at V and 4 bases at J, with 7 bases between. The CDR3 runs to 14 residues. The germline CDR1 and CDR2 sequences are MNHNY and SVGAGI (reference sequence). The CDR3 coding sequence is TGTGCCAGCAGTTACTCGAGAGTTTACAATGAGCAGTTCTTC. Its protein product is CASSYSRVYNEQFF.

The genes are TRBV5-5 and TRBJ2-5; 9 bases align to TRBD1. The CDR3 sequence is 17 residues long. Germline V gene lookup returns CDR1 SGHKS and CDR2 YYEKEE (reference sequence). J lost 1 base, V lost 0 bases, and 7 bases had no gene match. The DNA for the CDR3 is TGTGCCAGCAGCTTGGACCCGACAGGGGGTATCCAAGAGACCCAGTACTTC. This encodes CASSLDPTGGIQETQYF.

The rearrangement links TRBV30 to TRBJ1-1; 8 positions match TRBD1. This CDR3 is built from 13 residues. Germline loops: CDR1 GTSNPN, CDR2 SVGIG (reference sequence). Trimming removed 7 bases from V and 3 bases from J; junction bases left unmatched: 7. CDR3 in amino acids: CASRTGRDTEAFF. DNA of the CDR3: TGTGCCTCTCGGACAGGGCGTGACACTGAAGCTTTCTTT.

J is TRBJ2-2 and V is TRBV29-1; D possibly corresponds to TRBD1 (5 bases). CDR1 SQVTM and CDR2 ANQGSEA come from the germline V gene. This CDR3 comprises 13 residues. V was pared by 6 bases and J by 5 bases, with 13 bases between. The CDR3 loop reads CSVVDRNTGELFF. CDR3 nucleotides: TGCAGCGTCGTCGACAGAAATACCGGGGAGCTGTTTTTT.

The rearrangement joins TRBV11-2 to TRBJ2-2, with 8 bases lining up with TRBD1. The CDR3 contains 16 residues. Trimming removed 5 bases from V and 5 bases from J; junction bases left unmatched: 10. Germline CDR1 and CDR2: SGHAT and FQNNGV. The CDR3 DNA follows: TGTGCCAGCAGCCCACTTGACAGGGGCGGAACCGGGGAGCTGTTTTTT. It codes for CASSPLDRGGTGELFF.

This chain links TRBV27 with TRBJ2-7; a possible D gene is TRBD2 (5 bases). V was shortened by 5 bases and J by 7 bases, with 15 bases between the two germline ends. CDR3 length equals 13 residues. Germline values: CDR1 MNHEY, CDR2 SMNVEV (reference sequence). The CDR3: CASSPSGFDEQYF. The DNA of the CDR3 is TGTGCCAGCAGTCCTTCGGGGTTTGATGAGCAGTACTTC.

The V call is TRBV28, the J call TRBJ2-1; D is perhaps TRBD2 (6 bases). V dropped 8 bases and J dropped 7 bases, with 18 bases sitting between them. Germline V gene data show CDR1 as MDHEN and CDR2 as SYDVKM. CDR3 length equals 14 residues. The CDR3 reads CASCGGALRNEQFF. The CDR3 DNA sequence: TGTGCCAGCTGCGGAGGGGCGCTTAGGAATGAGCAGTTCTTC. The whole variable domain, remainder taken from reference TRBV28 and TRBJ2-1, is DVKVTQSSRYLVKRTGEKVFLECVQDMDHENMFWYRQDPGLGLRLIYFSYDVKMKEKGDIPEGYSVSREKKERFSLILESASTNQTSMYLCASCGGALRNEQFFGPGTRLTVL.

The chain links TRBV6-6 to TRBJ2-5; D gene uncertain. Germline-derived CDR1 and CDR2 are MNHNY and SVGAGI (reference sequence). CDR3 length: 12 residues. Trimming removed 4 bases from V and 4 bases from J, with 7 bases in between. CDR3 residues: CASSSGAETQYF. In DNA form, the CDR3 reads TGTGCCAGCAGTTCCGGAGCAGAGACCCAGTACTTC.

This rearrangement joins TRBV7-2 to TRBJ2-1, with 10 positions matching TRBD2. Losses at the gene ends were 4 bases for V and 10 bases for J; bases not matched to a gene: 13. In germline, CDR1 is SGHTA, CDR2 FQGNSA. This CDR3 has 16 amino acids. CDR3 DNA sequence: TGTGCCAGCAGCTCGGGACTAGCGCCCCAGGGGGGAGAGCAGTTCTTC. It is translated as CASSSGLAPQGGEQFF.

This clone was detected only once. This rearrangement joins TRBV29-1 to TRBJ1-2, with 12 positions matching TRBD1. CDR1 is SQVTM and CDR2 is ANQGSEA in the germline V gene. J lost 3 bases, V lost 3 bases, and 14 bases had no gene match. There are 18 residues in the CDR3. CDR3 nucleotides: TGCAGCGTTGAGCACCGCCTGGGACAGGGGGCTTTAGACTATGGCTACACCTTC. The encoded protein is CSVEHRLGQGALDYGYTF.

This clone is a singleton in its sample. This CDR3 is CSAASSGNTIYF. Written as DNA, the CDR3 is TGCAGCGCCGCGAGCTCTGGAAACACCATATATTTT. The chain joins TRBV29-1 to TRBJ1-3, with D unresolved. V was clipped by 7 bases and J by 0 bases, with 7 bases between them. The CDR3 totals 12 residues. Per the germline V gene, CDR1 is SQVTM and CDR2 is ANQGSEA.